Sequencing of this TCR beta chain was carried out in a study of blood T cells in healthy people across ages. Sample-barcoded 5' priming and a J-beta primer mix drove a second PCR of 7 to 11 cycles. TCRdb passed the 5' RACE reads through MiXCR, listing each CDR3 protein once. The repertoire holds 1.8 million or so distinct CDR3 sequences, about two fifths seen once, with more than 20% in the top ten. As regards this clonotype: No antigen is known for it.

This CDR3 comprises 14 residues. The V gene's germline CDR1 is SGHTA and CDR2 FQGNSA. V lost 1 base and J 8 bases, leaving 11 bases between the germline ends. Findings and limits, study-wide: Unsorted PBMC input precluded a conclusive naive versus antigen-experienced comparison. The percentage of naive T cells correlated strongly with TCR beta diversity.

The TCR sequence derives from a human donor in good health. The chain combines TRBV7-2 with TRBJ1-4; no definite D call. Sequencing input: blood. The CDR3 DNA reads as TGTGCCAGCAGCTTAGTAGCGGGAGAGGAAAAACTGTTTTTT. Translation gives CASSLVAGEEKLFF. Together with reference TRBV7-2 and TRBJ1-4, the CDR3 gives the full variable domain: GAGVSQSPSNKVTEKGKDVELRCDPISGHTALYWYRQSLGQGLEFLIYFQGNSAPDKSGLPSDRFSAERTGGSVSTLTIQRTQQEDSAVYLCASSLVAGEEKLFFGSGTQLSVL.